This TCR beta chain was sequenced for a study of blood T cell repertoires in COVID-19. This table comes from immunoSEQ multiplex PCR, and its TCRdb copy is limited to in-frame clones, with some not included. The table includes fewer than 300,000 clones, 91% detected once. CDR3 length equals 17 residues. J was trimmed by 3 bases and V by 1 base; bases with no gene match: 14. Germline CDR1 and CDR2: GTSNPN and SVGIG (reference sequence). Sample: peripheral blood. V usage is TRBV30 and J usage is TRBJ2-7, with TRBD1 identical over 8 bases. The receptor was derived from a woman in her 30s with COVID-19, enrolled during active disease. The CDR3 bases are TGTGCCTGGAGTGAGGGCAGGGGGCTTATTCGGGACTACGAGCAGTACTTC. Amino acid sequence: CAWSEGRGLIRDYEQYF.